The T cell receptor (beta chain) described here comes from a study of PD-L1 blockade in urothelial cancer (dated by TCRdb to between 2016 and 2019). Regarding the complete study: Therapy was started at some point between 2012 and 2014 for all patients, and atezolizumab 1,200 mg was administered intravenously every 3 weeks. Blood samples yielded a median of roughly 140,000 T cells and roughly 83,000 unique TCRs, with median clonality roughly 0.084. TCR sequencing covered pretreatment tumor samples and matched, serially collected peripheral blood taken before and after atezolizumab treatment. Durable clinical benefit was achieved by nine patients and was not achieved by 20 patients. Patients had an ECOG performance status of 0 or 1 and had received between 0 and 3 prior chemotherapy regimens. About 85% of the 29 patients were identified as males with urothelial cancer of bladder origin, and a prior smoking history was reported by 18 of 29 patients. The study, an exploratory multi-omic analysis, examined somatic, immune and clinical correlates of response to PD-L1 blockade with atezolizumab in urothelial cancer. In the same patients, whole exome sequencing and RNA sequencing of pretreatment tumors were performed in addition to TCR sequencing. Pretreatment blood TCR-seq was available for about 27 patients, at least one posttreatment blood collection was obtained for around 25 patients, and tumor TCR-seq was available for around 25 patients. Blood samples were analyzed at 3 weeks after treatment start (second dose) and at 6 weeks after treatment start. Durable clinical benefit was defined as progression-free survival longer than 6 months, and TCR features were also tested against progression-free and overall survival.

Trimming takes 0 bases from V and 5 bases from J, and the germline ends sit 13 bases apart. The cysteine opens and the phenylalanine closes a CDR3 of 15 amino acids. CDR3 DNA only is kept here, 45 bases in frame from base 1. The germline V gene provides CDR1 SGHAT and CDR2 FQNNGV. To estimate absolute template abundance from read counts, synthetic TCR analog templates were spiked into each PCR. The immunoSEQ assay was used to amplify TCRbeta CDR3 regions from genomic DNA with bias-controlled V and J gene primers. Rearranged TCRbeta segments were sequenced at approximately 20X coverage. Regarding the original processing steps: Clustering was used to correct sequencing errors, and CDR3s were annotated against IMGT so that V, D and J genes could be assigned. Out-of-frame and stop-codon sequences were excluded, and only productive TCRbeta rearrangements were used in downstream analyses. Clonality was calculated as one minus the Shannon entropy normalized by the log of the number of unique productive sequences. Clones differing between time points or between blood and tumor were identified using Fisher's exact test with Benjamini-Hochberg correction, with an adjusted p below 0.01 applied as the threshold. Not all clones reach the TCRdb copy of this immuneACCESS table, which keeps in-frame sequences only. Checked studies attribute under half of the gap to unresolved V genes and leave the rest unexplained. From that table come the V and J calls and clone size; the DNA was used to work out D and trimming. The sample table contains some 87,000 clones; only one count was recorded for more than 75% of them. Roughly 2% of the sample is taken by the ten largest.

As to this clone: This receptor's antigen is unknown. No clone much larger than this one lies a single base away; base qualities are absent.

Broader findings and caveats from the paper: At 3 weeks after the start of treatment, tumor-associated TCR clones in peripheral blood had expanded more in patients with durable benefit (n of about 20, p = 0.022). Because of the small sample size (n of about 30) and the many exploratory analyses performed, the results are intended to be regarded as hypothesis-generating. A pretreatment peripheral blood TCR clonality below the median was linked to improved progression-free and overall survival.

This specimen's time point label, per the study, means: pretreatment peripheral blood. The cohort included 25 to 30 patients with locally advanced or metastatic urothelial carcinoma who were treated at Memorial Sloan Kettering on a trial protocol. Peripheral blood mononuclear cells were collected pretreatment and during treatment, at between 1 and 8 total time points per patient. The Qiagen DNeasy Blood extraction kit was used to purify genomic DNA from total PBMCs and tumor samples. PBMCs were collected pretreatment and during treatment, and were isolated and stored as previously described. Source: PBMCs, taken around atezolizumab (anti-PD-L1) treatment. The sequence joins TRBV11-2 to TRBJ1-2; the D gene is not confidently resolved. The clonotype comes from a man between 60 and 70 years old with urothelial cancer. The DNA reads TGTGCCAGCAGCTTAGATTGGGCAGGCCAATATGGCTACACCTTC. Translated, it gives CASSLDWAGQYGYTF.